The TCR beta chain under discussion was sequenced for a study of blood T cell repertoires in COVID-19. There are a few counts of this clone. CDR1 and CDR2 from the germline V gene are SGHTA and FQGTGA. Trimming took 5 bases from V and 9 from J; bases not matched to a gene: 7. This CDR3 spans 15 amino acids. The data were produced by immunoSEQ multiplex PCR, yet TCRdb's version contains in-frame clones alone and is incomplete. The table records about 200,000 clones, 75% to 85% of them present only once. The clonotype comes from a middle-aged man who had recovered from COVID-19. The chain carries TRBV7-3 and TRBJ2-1, with 13 bases fitting TRBD2. The sample taken for sequencing was PBMCs or T cells enriched from blood (not recorded which). CDR3 loop: CASSLGLAGLVEQFF. The CDR3 DNA follows: TGTGCCAGCAGCCTGGGACTAGCGGGATTGGTTGAGCAGTTCTTC.